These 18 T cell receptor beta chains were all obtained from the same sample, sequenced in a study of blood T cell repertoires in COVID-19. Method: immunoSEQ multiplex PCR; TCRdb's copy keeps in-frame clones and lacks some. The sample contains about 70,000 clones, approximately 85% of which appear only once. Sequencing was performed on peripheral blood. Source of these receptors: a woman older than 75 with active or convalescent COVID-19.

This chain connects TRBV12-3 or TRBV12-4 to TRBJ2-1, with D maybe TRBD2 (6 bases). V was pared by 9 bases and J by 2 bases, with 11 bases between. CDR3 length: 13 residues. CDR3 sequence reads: CASFGGTYNEQFF. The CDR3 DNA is TGTGCCAGTTTCGGGGGAACCTACAATGAGCAGTTCTTC.

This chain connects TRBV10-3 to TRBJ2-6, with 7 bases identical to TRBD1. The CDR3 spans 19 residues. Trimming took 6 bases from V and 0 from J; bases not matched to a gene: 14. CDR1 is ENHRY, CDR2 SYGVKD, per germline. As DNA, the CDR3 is TGTGCCATCAGAAGGCCTCCGGACAGGAGAAGCTCTGGGGCCAACGTCCTGACTTTC. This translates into CAIRRPPDRRSSGANVLTF.

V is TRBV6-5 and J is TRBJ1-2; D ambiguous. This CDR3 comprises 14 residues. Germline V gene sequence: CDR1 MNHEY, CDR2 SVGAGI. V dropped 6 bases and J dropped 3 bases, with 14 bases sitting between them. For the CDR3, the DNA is TGTGCCAGCAGACCTGTGGGCCGAGACTATGGCTACACCTTC. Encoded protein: CASRPVGRDYGYTF.

In nucleotides, the CDR3 is TGTGCCAGCAGTTTAGGGTTCGGGAGCAATCAGCCCCAGCATTTT. Amino acid sequence: CASSLGFGSNQPQHF. This sequence joins TRBV28 and TRBJ1-5; D ambiguous. The CDR3 is made up of 15 amino acids. Trimming took 2 bases from V and 1 from J, leaving 9 bases between them. Germline-derived CDR1 and CDR2 are MDHEN and SYDVKM.

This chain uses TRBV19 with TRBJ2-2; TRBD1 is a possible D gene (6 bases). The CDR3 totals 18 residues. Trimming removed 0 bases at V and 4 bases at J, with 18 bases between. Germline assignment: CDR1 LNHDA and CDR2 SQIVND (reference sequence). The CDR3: CASSIEGGPGAATGELFF. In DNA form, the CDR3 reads TGTGCCAGTAGTATAGAAGGGGGTCCAGGGGCGGCCACCGGGGAGCTGTTTTTT.

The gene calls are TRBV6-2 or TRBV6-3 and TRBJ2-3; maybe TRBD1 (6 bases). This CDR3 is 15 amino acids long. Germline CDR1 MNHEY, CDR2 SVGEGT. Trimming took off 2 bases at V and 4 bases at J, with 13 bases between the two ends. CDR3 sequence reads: CASSYHPGDADTQYF. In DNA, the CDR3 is TGTGCCAGCAGTTACCATCCAGGGGACGCAGATACGCAGTATTTT.

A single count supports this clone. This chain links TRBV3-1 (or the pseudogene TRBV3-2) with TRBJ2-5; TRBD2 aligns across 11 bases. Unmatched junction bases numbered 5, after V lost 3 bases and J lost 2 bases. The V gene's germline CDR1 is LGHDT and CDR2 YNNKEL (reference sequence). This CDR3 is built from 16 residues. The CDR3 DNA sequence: TGTGCCAGCAGCCAGGCTAGCGGGGGGCGGCAAGAGACCCAGTACTTC. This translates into CASSQASGGRQETQYF.

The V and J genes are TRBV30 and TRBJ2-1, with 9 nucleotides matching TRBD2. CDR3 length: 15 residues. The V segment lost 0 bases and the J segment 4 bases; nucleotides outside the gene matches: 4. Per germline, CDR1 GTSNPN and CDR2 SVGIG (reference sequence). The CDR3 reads CAWSVSSGGYNEQFF. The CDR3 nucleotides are TGTGCCTGGAGTGTGTCGAGCGGGGGGTACAATGAGCAGTTCTTC.

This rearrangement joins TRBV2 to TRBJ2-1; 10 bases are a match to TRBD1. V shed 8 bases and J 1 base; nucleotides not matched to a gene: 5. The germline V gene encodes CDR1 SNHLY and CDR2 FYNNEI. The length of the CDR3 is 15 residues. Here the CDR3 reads CASLPGQGSYNEQFF. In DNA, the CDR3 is TGTGCCAGCCTCCCGGGACAGGGGTCCTACAATGAGCAGTTCTTC.

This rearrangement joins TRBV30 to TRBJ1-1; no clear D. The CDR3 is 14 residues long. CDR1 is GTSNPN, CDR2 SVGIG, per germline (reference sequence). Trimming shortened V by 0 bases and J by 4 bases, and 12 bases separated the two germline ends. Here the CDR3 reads CAWSVGLGGTEAFF. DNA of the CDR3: TGTGCCTGGAGTGTAGGTCTGGGAGGCACTGAAGCTTTCTTT.

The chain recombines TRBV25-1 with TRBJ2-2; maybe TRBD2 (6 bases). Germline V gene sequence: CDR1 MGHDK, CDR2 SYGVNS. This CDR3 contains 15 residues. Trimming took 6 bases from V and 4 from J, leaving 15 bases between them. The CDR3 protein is CASRGGAAGTGELFF. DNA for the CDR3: TGTGCCAGCAGGGGCGGGGCAGCGGGCACCGGGGAGCTGTTTTTT.

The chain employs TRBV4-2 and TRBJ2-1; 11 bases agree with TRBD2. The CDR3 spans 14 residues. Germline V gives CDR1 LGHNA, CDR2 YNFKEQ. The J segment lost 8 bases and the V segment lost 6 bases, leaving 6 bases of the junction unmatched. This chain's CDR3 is CASRYSGGADEQFF. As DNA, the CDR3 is TGTGCCAGCAGATATAGCGGGGGGGCCGATGAGCAGTTCTTC.

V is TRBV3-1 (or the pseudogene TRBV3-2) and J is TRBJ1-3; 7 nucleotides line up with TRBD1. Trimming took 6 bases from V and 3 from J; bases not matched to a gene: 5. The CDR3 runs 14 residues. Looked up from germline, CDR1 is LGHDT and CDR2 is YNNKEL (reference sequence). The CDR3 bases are TGTGCCAGCAGGCTCACAGGGGATGGAAACACCATATATTTT. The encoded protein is CASRLTGDGNTIYF.

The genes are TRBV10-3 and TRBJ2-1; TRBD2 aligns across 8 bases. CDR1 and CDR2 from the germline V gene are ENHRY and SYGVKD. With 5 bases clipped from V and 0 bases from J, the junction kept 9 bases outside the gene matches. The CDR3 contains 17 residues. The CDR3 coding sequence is TGTGCCATCAGTCTGGCGGGGGGCCCAAGCTCCTACAATGAGCAGTTCTTC. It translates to CAISLAGGPSSYNEQFF.

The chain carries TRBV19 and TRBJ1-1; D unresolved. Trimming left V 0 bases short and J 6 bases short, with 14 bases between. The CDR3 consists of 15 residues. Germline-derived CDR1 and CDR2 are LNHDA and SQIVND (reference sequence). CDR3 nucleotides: TGTGCCAGTAGTATAGATTCTGGAGGCAGGCCTGAAGCTTTCTTT. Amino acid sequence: CASSIDSGGRPEAFF.

CDR3 DNA: TGTGCCTGGGTGGCAGGGGGTTATGGCTACACCTTC. Its protein product is CAWVAGGYGYTF. The chain is built from TRBV30 and TRBJ1-2, with 7 bases matching TRBD1. Germline values: CDR1 GTSNPN, CDR2 SVGIG (reference sequence). Germline trimming cut 5 bases from V and 5 bases from J; bases unmatched to any gene: 5. CDR3 length equals 12 residues.

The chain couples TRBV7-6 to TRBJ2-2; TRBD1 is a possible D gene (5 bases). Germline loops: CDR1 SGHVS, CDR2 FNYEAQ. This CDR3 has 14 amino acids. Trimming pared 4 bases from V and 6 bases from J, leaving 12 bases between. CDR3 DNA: TGTGCCAGCAGCTACCCAGGGTCTCCCGGGGAGCTGTTTTTT. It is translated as CASSYPGSPGELFF.

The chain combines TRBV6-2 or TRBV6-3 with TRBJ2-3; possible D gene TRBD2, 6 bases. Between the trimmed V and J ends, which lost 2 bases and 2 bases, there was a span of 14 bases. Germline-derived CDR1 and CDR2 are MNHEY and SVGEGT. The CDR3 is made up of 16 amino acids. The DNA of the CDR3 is TGTGCCAGCAGTTACATCTCGGGGAGGATCACAGATACGCAGTATTTT. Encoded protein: CASSYISGRITDTQYF.